This entry concerns a single T cell receptor (beta chain). Its antigen is still unknown. Within one base of it there is no much larger clone, and no base qualities were kept. This sample was included in a study of T cell repertoires in cytomegalovirus infection (dated by TCRdb to between 2017 and 2020). Describing the broader study: Alongside well-studied HLA-B-restricted epitopes, the peptide stimulations were aimed at recently identified HLA-C-restricted CMV epitopes, whose presentation resists viral immunomodulation. Because public TCR beta signatures pointed to carriage of CMV infection together with the matching HLA type, the HLA type of each donor mattered for the analysis.

The instrument given in TCRdb is Illumina HiSeq 1500. TCRdb reworked the public reads: Q25 trimming with fastp, MiXCR clone assembly, productive beta chains retained. Entries are consolidated by CDR3 protein sequence, retaining the most common genes and DNA. Across this sample there are a few hundred thousand distinct CDR3 sequences, with roughly 29% seen only once. 15% to 25% of the sample goes to the ten largest clones. On the study overall, not on this receptor specifically: The ex vivo response was dominated by HLA-C-restricted CMV-specific TCR beta clonotypes, which also provided the single most frequent clonotype in two of eight donors. In both this cohort and an independent cohort of some 370 donors, the cumulative frequency of public TCR beta family members distinguished carriers of CMV infection plus the relevant HLA type.

The sample's treatment or condition, from its label and the paper: in vitro stimulation with specific CMV peptide epitopes to enrich CMV-specific T cells. Per the germline V gene, MNHEY is the CDR1 and SVGEGT is the CDR2. Trimming removed 6 bases from V and 1 base from J, leaving 10 bases between the germline ends. The CDR3, from cysteine to phenylalanine, totals 14 residues. Only the CDR3 portion is preserved as DNA: 42 bases, with reading frame beginning at the first base. Sequences were derived from cultured PBMCs, sampled from culture after CMV antigen stimulation. This receptor chain uses TRBV6-2 or TRBV6-3 and TRBJ1-5, and the D gene may be TRBD1, 6 bases matching. This receptor was obtained from a human donor in good health (CMV status not recorded). Some clones in this sample may be carry-over from other donors' samples. The DNA sequence is TGTGCCAGCAGAATACAGGGCAGCAATCAGCCCCAGCATTTT. This gives the protein CASRIQGSNQPQHF.